Following are 24 T cell receptor beta chains from one sample sequenced in a study of T-cell memory formation after mild COVID-19. TCRdb passed the 5' RACE reads through MiXCR, listing each CDR3 protein once. The sample holds 280,000 or so distinct CDR3 sequences, roughly 8.2% seen once. The sequencing sample was made of PBMCs or a T cell subset sorted from them (not recorded which). These receptors were taken from a man aged 18 to 30 who had mild COVID-19 (a few samples of this study predate the infection). Cell type and time point are not known.

This clonotype was counted many times. V gene TRBV5-6 combines with J gene TRBJ2-7; no reliable D call. V lost 3 bases to trimming and J lost 10 bases, with 14 bases between them. CDR1 SGHDT and CDR2 YYEEEE come from the germline V gene. CDR3 length equals 12 residues. CDR3 DNA: TGTGCCAGCAGCTCCCTGACGTCAAGTCAGTACTTC. Its protein product is CASSSLTSSQYF.

The chain is built from TRBV5-5 and TRBJ2-1; tentatively, D is TRBD1 (5 bases). The CDR3 length is 13 residues. Germline CDR1 reads SGHKS; CDR2 reads YYEKEE (reference sequence). The V end was cut by 0 bases, the J end by 10 bases, with 11 bases between. CDR3 protein: CASSLDQGHEQFF. CDR3 coding DNA: TGTGCCAGCAGCTTGGATCAGGGCCACGAGCAGTTCTTC.

This clonotype has a handful of counts. J is TRBJ2-2 and V is TRBV7-2; possibly TRBD2 for D (5 bases). This CDR3 contains 15 residues. Per germline, CDR1 SGHTA and CDR2 FQGNSA. The V end was cut by 9 bases, the J end by 2 bases, with 16 bases between. The CDR3 sequence is CASANRGSNTGELFF. The DNA for the CDR3 is TGTGCCAGTGCTAATCGCGGGTCAAACACCGGGGAGCTGTTTTTT.

This clonotype was recorded a few times. The chain joins TRBV13 to TRBJ2-3; 9 bases agree with TRBD2. Germline CDR1 is PRHDT and CDR2 is FYEKMQ (reference sequence). The CDR3 sequence is 17 residues long. With 5 bases clipped from V and 2 bases from J, the junction kept 11 bases outside the gene matches. The CDR3, as DNA: TGTGCCAGCAGCCAGGGGTATGGCGGGGGGGCCACAGATACGCAGTATTTT. Amino acid sequence: CASSQGYGGGATDTQYF.

V gene TRBV5-6 combines with J gene TRBJ2-7; a possible D gene is TRBD1 (6 bases). The CDR3 covers 13 residues. Trimming removed 1 base from V and 2 bases from J, with 7 bases in between. Germline V gives CDR1 SGHDT, CDR2 YYEEEE. This CDR3 reads CASSLQGTYEQYV. In DNA form, the CDR3 reads TGTGCCAGCAGCTTGCAGGGGACCTACGAGCAGTACGTC.

This chain links TRBV20-1 with TRBJ1-2; weak D call: TRBD1 (5 bases). The CDR3 has 15 residues. Germline V CDR1 and CDR2: DFQATT, SNEGSKA (reference sequence). The V gene lost 3 bases and the J gene lost 2 bases, with 16 bases spanning the gap. CDR3 in amino acids: CSARTSGTSNYGYTF. The CDR3 DNA sequence: TGCAGTGCTAGGACCTCGGGGACGTCGAACTATGGCTACACCTTC.

At least ten counts were recorded for this clonotype. The V gene is TRBV20-1, the J gene TRBJ2-7, with D perhaps matching TRBD1 (6 bases). This CDR3 has 13 amino acids. Trimming removed 4 bases from V and 1 base from J, with 11 bases in between. The germline V gene has CDR1 DFQATT and CDR2 SNEGSKA (reference sequence). For the CDR3, the DNA is TGCAGTGCTAAAAGACAGGTGTCCTACGAGCAGTACTTC. It is translated as CSAKRQVSYEQYF.

This clonotype has a handful of counts. The chain is built from TRBV12-3 or TRBV12-4 and TRBJ1-4; 8 bases agree with TRBD1. The CDR3 is 14 residues long. Trimming at V came to 6 bases and at J to 4 bases, leaving 4 bases not matched to a gene. The CDR3 DNA reads TGTGCCAGCAGAACAGGGGGTGGTAATGAAAAACTGTTTTTT. Translating gives CASRTGGGNEKLFF.

This clonotype has just a few counts. The chain employs TRBV27 and TRBJ2-3; D may match TRBD1 or TRBD2 (6 bases each). This CDR3 spans 13 amino acids. V shed 5 bases and J shed 12 bases, with 18 bases lying between them. Germline CDR1 MNHEY, CDR2 SMNVEV (reference sequence). The CDR3 protein is CASSLGGAGVQYF. CDR3 nucleotide sequence: TGTGCCAGCAGTCTGGGCGGGGCAGGGGTTCAGTATTTT.

This clonotype was recorded at least ten times. This rearrangement joins TRBV15 to TRBJ1-1, with a tentative D call TRBD1 (5 bases). Trimming stripped 7 bases from V and 1 base from J, with 10 bases between. The length of the CDR3 is 13 residues. The V gene's germline CDR1 is LNHNV and CDR2 YYDKDF (reference sequence). CDR3 in DNA: TGTGCCACCACCCGGGGCACGAACACTGAAGCTTTCTTT. Translated: CATTRGTNTEAFF.

The chain uses TRBV20-1 and TRBJ1-5, with D uncertain. Germline assignment: CDR1 DFQATT and CDR2 SNEGSKA (reference sequence). The CDR3 is made up of 12 amino acids. V was shortened by 3 bases and J by 5 bases, with 8 bases between the two germline ends. The CDR3 here is CSASRTDQPQHF. The CDR3 DNA reads as TGCAGTGCTAGTAGGACGGATCAGCCCCAGCATTTT.

The gene calls are TRBV5-1 and TRBJ2-7; 7 bases match TRBD1. Per the germline V gene, CDR1 is SGHRS and CDR2 is YFSETQ. With V trimmed by 2 bases and J by 3 bases, 14 bases remained unmatched. This CDR3 region has 17 residues. CDR3 bases: TGCGCCAGCAGCTTATACCCCAAGGGGGCCGATCTCTACGAGCAGTACTTC. Residues: CASSLYPKGADLYEQYF. Together with reference TRBV5-1 and TRBJ2-7, the CDR3 gives the full variable domain: KAGVTQTPRYLIKTRGQQVTLSCSPISGHRSVSWYQQTPGQGLQFLFEYFSETQRNKGNFPGRFSGRQFSNSRSEMNVSTLELGDSALYLCASSLYPKGADLYEQYFGPGTRLTVT.

This clonotype was seen ten or more times. V is TRBV7-9 and J is TRBJ1-4, with no clear D. This CDR3 comprises 16 residues. V lost 4 bases and J lost 1, with 13 bases in between. Germline V CDR1 and CDR2: SEHNR, FQNEAQ (reference sequence). CDR3 protein: CASSSRGMGTNEKLFF. In DNA form, the CDR3 reads TGTGCCAGCAGCTCTAGAGGGATGGGAACTAATGAAAAACTGTTTTTT.

This clonotype was detected ten times or more. The chain employs TRBV6-5 and TRBJ1-2; D not certain. V lost 2 bases and J lost 6, with 10 bases in between. The CDR3 is 13 amino acids. Germline CDR1 and CDR2: MNHEY and SVGAGI. CDR3 protein: CASSYSARDGYTF. The CDR3 DNA reads as TGTGCCAGCAGTTACAGTGCACGGGATGGCTACACCTTC.

At least ten counts were recorded for this clonotype. This rearrangement joins TRBV9 to TRBJ2-3, with 7 bases aligning to TRBD2. This CDR3 contains 14 residues. Germline assignment: CDR1 SGDLS and CDR2 YYNGEE. V was clipped by 3 bases and J by 2 bases; unmatched bases: 3. CDR3 sequence (DNA): TGTGCCAGCAGCGCCGGGGGGTACACAGATACGCAGTATTTT. Its protein product is CASSAGGYTDTQYF.

This clonotype was detected many times. V and J are TRBV5-1 and TRBJ1-1; TRBD1 might be the D (5 bases). The CDR3 is 15 residues long. V shed 4 bases and J shed 4 bases, with 17 bases lying between them. Germline V lookup: CDR1 SGHRS, CDR2 YFSETQ. The CDR3: CASSQGTSAGTEAFF. As DNA, the CDR3 is TGCGCCAGCAGCCAAGGGACCTCTGCCGGCACTGAAGCTTTCTTT.

The chain employs TRBV7-9 and TRBJ2-3; 10 bases map to TRBD2. The trim removed 4 bases at V and 4 bases at J, leaving 8 bases unmatched. The CDR3 is made up of 16 amino acids. In germline, CDR1 is SEHNR, CDR2 FQNEAQ (reference sequence). The CDR3 loop reads CASSSRTSGNPDTQYF. The CDR3 DNA is TGTGCCAGCAGCTCGCGGACTAGCGGAAACCCAGATACGCAGTATTTT.

V gene TRBV18 combines with J gene TRBJ1-1; 8 bases fit TRBD1. The CDR3 has 14 amino acids. With V trimmed by 6 bases and J by 3 bases, 6 bases remained unmatched. Germline V lookup: CDR1 KGHSH, CDR2 LQKENI. CDR3: CASSRTGLDTEAFF. CDR3 coding DNA: TGTGCCAGCTCCCGGACAGGGTTGGACACTGAAGCTTTCTTT. Full variable domain (outside the CDR3, taken from reference TRBV18 and TRBJ1-1): NAGVMQNPRHLVRRRGQEARLRCSPMKGHSHVYWYRQLPEEGLKFMVYLQKENIIDESGMPKERFSAEFPKEGPSILRIQQVVRGDSAAYFCASSRTGLDTEAFFGQGTRLTVV.

This clonotype was recorded a few times. This chain joins TRBV4-3 and TRBJ2-2, with D uncertain. The CDR3 spans 16 residues. Per the germline V gene, CDR1 is LGHNA and CDR2 is YSLEER. V was pared by 0 bases and J by 1 base, with 9 bases between. CDR3 protein: CASSQDFRRNTGELFF. The CDR3 nucleotides read TGCGCCAGCAGCCAAGACTTCAGGCGGAACACCGGGGAGCTGTTTTTT.

This clonotype occurred many times. The V and J genes are TRBV7-8 and TRBJ2-3; 8 nucleotides align to TRBD2. After removal of 10 bases from V and 5 bases from J, the junction contained 11 bases not matched to a gene. The CDR3 totals 14 residues. The germline CDR1 and CDR2 sequences are SGHVS and FQNEAQ. The CDR3 nucleotides read TGTGCCATCGAACCGGGGGGGCAGGGAGATACGCAGTATTTT. Amino acids: CAIEPGGQGDTQYF.

This clonotype was counted between two and nine times. The V call is TRBV6-6, the J call TRBJ1-1, with a tentative D call TRBD1 (5 bases). V was clipped by 2 bases and J by 0 bases, with 22 bases between them. This CDR3 has 19 residues. Germline CDR1 MNHNY, CDR2 SVGAGI (reference sequence). CDR3 nucleotides: TGTGCCAGCAGTTACCCACTTGGGGGGGAATTGGGTCTGAACACTGAAGCTTTCTTT. Translating it yields CASSYPLGGELGLNTEAFF.

The rearrangement links TRBV10-3 to TRBJ2-3; D not resolved. This CDR3 is built from 11 residues. From germline, CDR1 is ENHRY and CDR2 SYGVKD. V lost 6 bases, J lost 6 bases, and 7 bases lay in between. This CDR3 is CAISGRDTQYF. The CDR3 DNA sequence: TGTGCCATCAGCGGAAGGGATACGCAGTATTTT.

The rearrangement joins TRBV6-6 to TRBJ2-7, with TRBD1 identical over 10 bases. With V trimmed by 0 bases and J by 3 bases, 2 bases remained unmatched. CDR1 and CDR2 from the germline V gene are MNHNY and SVGAGI (reference sequence). This CDR3 is built from 15 residues. The CDR3 DNA follows: TGTGCCAGCAGTTACTCCCGGGACAGGGGCTACGAGCAGTACGTC. Its translation is CASSYSRDRGYEQYV.

The V gene is TRBV29-1, the J gene TRBJ2-5; D unclear. The CDR3 extends over 12 amino acids. The V end was cut by 5 bases, the J end by 6 bases, with 13 bases between. In germline, CDR1 is SQVTM, CDR2 ANQGSEA. CDR3 nucleotides: TGCAGCGTTCTGAAGGACCTGCAGACCCAGTACTTC. Translation: CSVLKDLQTQYF.